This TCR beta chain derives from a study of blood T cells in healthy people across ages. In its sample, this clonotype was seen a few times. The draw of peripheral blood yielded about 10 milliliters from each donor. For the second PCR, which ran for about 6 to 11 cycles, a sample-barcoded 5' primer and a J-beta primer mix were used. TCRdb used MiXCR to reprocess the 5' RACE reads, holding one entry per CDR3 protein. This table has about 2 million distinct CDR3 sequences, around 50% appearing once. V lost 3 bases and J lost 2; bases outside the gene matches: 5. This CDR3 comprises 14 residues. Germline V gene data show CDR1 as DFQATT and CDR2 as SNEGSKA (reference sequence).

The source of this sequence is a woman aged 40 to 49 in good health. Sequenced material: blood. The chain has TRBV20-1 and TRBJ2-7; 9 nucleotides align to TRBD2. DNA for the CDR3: TGCAGTGCTAGTAGCGGGGGCAAAACCTACGAGCAGTACTTC. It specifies CSASSGGKTYEQYF.